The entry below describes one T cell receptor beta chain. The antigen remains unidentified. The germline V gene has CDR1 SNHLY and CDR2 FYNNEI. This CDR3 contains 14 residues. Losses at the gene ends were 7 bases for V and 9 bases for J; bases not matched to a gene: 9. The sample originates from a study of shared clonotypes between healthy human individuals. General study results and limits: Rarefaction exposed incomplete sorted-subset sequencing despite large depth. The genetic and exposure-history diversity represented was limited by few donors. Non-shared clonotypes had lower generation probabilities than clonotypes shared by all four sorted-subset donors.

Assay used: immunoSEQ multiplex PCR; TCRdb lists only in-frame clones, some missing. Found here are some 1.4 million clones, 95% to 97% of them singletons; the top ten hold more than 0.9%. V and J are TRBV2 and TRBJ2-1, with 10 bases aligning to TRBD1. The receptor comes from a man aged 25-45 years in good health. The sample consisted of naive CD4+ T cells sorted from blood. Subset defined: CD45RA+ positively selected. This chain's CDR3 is CASIRDRGFGEQFF. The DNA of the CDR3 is TGTGCCAGCATAAGGGACAGGGGTTTTGGTGAGCAGTTCTTC.